This T cell receptor beta chain was found in a study of T cell responses to AZD1222 COVID-19 vaccine. Findings of the study overall: White British ancestry dominated among donors, who included more females, and clonal diversity was possibly underestimated.

CDR1 SGHRS and CDR2 YFSETQ come from the germline V gene. Trimming left V 0 bases short and J 3 bases short, with 16 bases between. The CDR3 runs to 17 residues. Libraries were prepared by immunoSEQ multiplex PCR; TCRdb keeps only in-frame clonotypes and omits some of them. The repertoire consists of 130,000 to 150,000 clones, with about nine tenths occurring once and the leading ten covering 1.7%. This clone was seen only once. Its antigen is not identified. This receptor was taken from an adult in good health. The input for sequencing was peripheral blood, taken on day 0 of AZD1222 vaccination. The V and J genes are TRBV5-1 and TRBJ2-4, with D perhaps TRBD1 or TRBD2 (5 bases each). The CDR3 coding sequence is TGCGCCAGCAGCTTGGCGCCCAGGGAGAAGGGCAAAAACATTCAGTACTTC. Its protein product is CASSLAPREKGKNIQYF.